Shown below are 22 T cell receptor beta chains from a single sample sequenced in a study of T cell repertoires in cytomegalovirus infection. These receptors have no known antigen. Using its own MiXCR run on the reads, TCRdb lists one record per CDR3 protein. Among about 310,000 distinct CDR3 sequences, 25% were seen once, and the ten largest hold about an eighth. Sequences were derived from cultured PBMCs, sampled from culture after CMV antigen stimulation. Receptors were obtained from a human donor in good health (CMV status not recorded). Some clones in this sample may be carry-over from other donors' samples.

The chain combines TRBV24-1 with TRBJ2-3; no firm D call. Germline CDR1 and CDR2: KGHDR and SFDVKD. V was cut by 6 bases and J by 4 bases, with 7 bases left in between. The CDR3 runs to 12 residues. This chain's CDR3 is CATSQDPDTQYF. The CDR3 bases are TGTGCCACCAGTCAGGACCCAGATACGCAGTATTTT.

This clonotype was seen a few times. The chain has TRBV7-2 and TRBJ1-4; 8 nucleotides agree with TRBD1. The J segment lost 9 bases and the V segment lost 5 bases, leaving 5 bases of the junction unmatched. Germline loops: CDR1 SGHTA, CDR2 FQGNSA. The CDR3 contains 13 residues. The CDR3 nucleotides are TGTGCCAGCAGCGCCGGACAGGGAAAAAAACTGTTTTTT. Amino acids: CASSAGQGKKLFF.

This clonotype has a count of ten or more. The chain links TRBV7-2 to TRBJ2-7; 7 nucleotides agree with TRBD1. Germline assignment: CDR1 SGHTA and CDR2 FQGNSA. V shed 1 base, J shed 8 bases, and the junction held 11 bases outside the gene matches. This CDR3 spans 15 amino acids. CDR3 sequence reads: CASSLVTGASGKQYF. The CDR3, as DNA: TGTGCCAGCAGCTTAGTCACAGGGGCCTCGGGCAAGCAGTACTTC.

On this clonotype itself: A read error may produce the germline difference seen at one junction end. V and J are TRBV4-1 and TRBJ2-3; 10 nucleotides line up with TRBD2. Germline V gene lookup returns CDR1 MGHRA and CDR2 YSYEKL. The CDR3 consists of 20 residues. The CDR3 reads CTSSQDGLAGVWRSTDTQYF. DNA of the CDR3: TGCACCAGCAGCCAAGATGGGCTAGCGGGAGTGTGGAGGAGCACAGATACGCAGTATTTT.

The genes are TRBV7-3 and TRBJ2-2; tentative D call: TRBD2 (6 bases). Germline V gene lookup returns CDR1 SGHTA and CDR2 FQGTGA. CDR3 size: 16 residues. The V gene lost 4 bases and the J gene lost 0 bases, with 12 bases spanning the gap. CDR3 amino acids: CASSSNWGANTGELFF. The CDR3 DNA reads TGTGCCAGCAGCTCAAATTGGGGGGCGAACACCGGGGAGCTGTTTTTT.

V is TRBV20-1 and J is TRBJ2-4; perhaps TRBD2 as D (6 bases). From germline, CDR1 is DFQATT and CDR2 SNEGSKA (reference sequence). This CDR3 comprises 15 residues. The V gene lost 5 bases and the J gene lost 2 bases, with 16 bases spanning the gap. CDR3 sequence: CSAVTSTVSKNIQYF. Written as DNA, the CDR3 is TGCAGTGCTGTGACTAGTACAGTTTCCAAAAACATTCAGTACTTC.

This clonotype appeared once. This rearrangement joins TRBV25-1 to TRBJ2-7, with D perhaps matching TRBD1 (6 bases). There are 15 residues in the CDR3. V lost 1 base, J lost 3 bases, and 13 bases lay in between. The germline CDR1 and CDR2 sequences are MGHDK and SYGVNS. The CDR3 DNA reads as TGTGCCAGCAGTGAATCAGGGGCGAATGGCTACGAGCAGTACTTC. It specifies CASSESGANGYEQYF.

This clonotype came up a few times. The V gene is TRBV29-1, the J gene TRBJ2-1; 10 nucleotides match TRBD2. The CDR3 has 16 amino acids. V lost 4 bases, J lost 3 bases, and 9 bases stayed unmatched. The germline V gene encodes CDR1 SQVTM and CDR2 ANQGSEA. Written as DNA, the CDR3 is TGCAGCGTTGTAGGGTCTAGCGGGAGCCACTACAATGAGCAGTTCTTC. Translated: CSVVGSSGSHYNEQFF.

The chain carries TRBV18 and TRBJ2-7; possibly TRBD1 or TRBD2 for D (5 bases each). The CDR3 sequence is 13 residues long. Germline values: CDR1 KGHSH, CDR2 LQKENI. V lost 2 bases to trimming and J lost 3 bases, with 8 bases between them. The chain's CDR3 is CASSPGTNYEQYV. The CDR3 DNA reads TGTGCCAGCTCACCAGGGACCAACTACGAGCAGTACGTC.

This clonotype showed up just a few times. V is TRBV6-2 or TRBV6-3 and J is TRBJ2-7; no clear D. Germline V gene sequence: CDR1 MNHEY, CDR2 SVGEGT. This CDR3 has 15 residues. Deletions cut 2 bases from V and 4 bases from J, with 15 bases between. CDR3 protein: CASSYAVYPDYEQYV. The CDR3 DNA follows: TGTGCCAGCAGTTACGCAGTATACCCAGATTACGAGCAGTACGTC.

In this sample, this clonotype turned up a few times. The V and J genes are TRBV7-9 and TRBJ2-1, with D tentatively TRBD2 (5 bases). The CDR3 has 17 amino acids. Trimming took off 5 bases at V and 4 bases at J, with 21 bases between the two ends. The germline V gene encodes CDR1 SEHNR and CDR2 FQNEAQ (reference sequence). This chain's CDR3 is CASSRPDGEKTYNEQFF. As DNA, the CDR3 is TGTGCCAGCAGCCGCCCAGATGGGGAGAAAACGTACAATGAGCAGTTCTTC.

This chain uses TRBV20-1 with TRBJ1-2, with 7 positions matching TRBD1. CDR1 is DFQATT and CDR2 is SNEGSKA in the germline V gene (reference sequence). V gave up 2 bases and J gave up 4 bases; unmatched junction bases: 7. This CDR3 is built from 14 residues. CDR3 in amino acids: CSARQGVGVYGYTF. CDR3 in DNA: TGCAGTGCTAGACAGGGGGTCGGTGTCTATGGCTACACCTTC.

The genes are TRBV7-4 and TRBJ1-3, with D perhaps matching TRBD1 (5 bases). V was shortened by 3 bases and J by 0 bases, with 15 bases between the two germline ends. Germline CDR1 and CDR2: SGHVT and SQSDAQ. The CDR3 consists of 17 residues. CDR3 in amino acids: CASSFLGLTSSGNTIYF. CDR3 nucleotide sequence: TGTGCCAGCAGCTTTTTGGGACTTACCAGCTCTGGAAACACCATATATTTT.

There are a few counts of this clonotype. The chain employs TRBV7-2 and TRBJ2-5, with a possible D match to TRBD2 (6 bases). This CDR3 spans 17 amino acids. Trimming shortened V by 0 bases and J by 5 bases, and 19 bases separated the two germline ends. CDR1 SGHTA and CDR2 FQGNSA come from the germline V gene. This chain's CDR3 is CASSLAPPGSSRETQYF. CDR3 coding DNA: TGTGCCAGCAGCTTAGCCCCCCCCGGGAGCTCCAGGGAGACCCAGTACTTC.

This clonotype was seen only a few times. Relative to the germline gene, one junction end is altered; a read error may explain this. The V gene is TRBV19, the J gene TRBJ2-2; 12 bases line up with TRBD1. The germline gives CDR1 LNHDA, CDR2 SQIVND (reference sequence). The CDR3 is 16 amino acids. CDR3 in amino acids: CASSMGQGAKTGELFF. For the CDR3, the DNA is TGTGCCAGTAGTATGGGACAGGGGGCGAAAACCGGGGAGCTGTTTTTT. Drawing the rest from reference TRBV19 and TRBJ2-2, the complete variable domain is DGGITQSPKYLFRKEGQNVTLSCEQNLNHDAMYWYRQDPGQGLRLIYYSQIVNDFQKGDIAEGYSVSREKKESFPLTVTSAQKNPTAFYLCASSMGQGAKTGELFFGEGSRLTVL.

This clonotype was observed a few times. The J gene is TRBJ1-4, the V gene TRBV6-5; D remains unclear. The CDR3 extends over 17 amino acids. CDR1 is MNHEY, CDR2 SVGAGI, per germline. V gave up 0 bases and J gave up 0 bases, with 11 bases separating them. The CDR3 protein is CASSYSSRRATNEKLFF. As DNA, the CDR3 is TGTGCCAGCAGTTACTCTTCCAGGCGTGCAACTAATGAAAAACTGTTTTTT.

This clonotype showed up just a few times. The chain has TRBV20-1 and TRBJ2-7, with TRBD2 matching 7 bases. V lost 3 bases, J lost 3 bases, and 2 bases stayed unmatched. The CDR3 consists of 12 residues. CDR1 is DFQATT and CDR2 is SNEGSKA in the germline V gene (reference sequence). CDR3 DNA sequence: TGCAGTGCTAGGCGGGAGAACTACGAGCAGTACTTC. Amino acid sequence: CSARRENYEQYF.

This clonotype appeared a few times. This chain uses TRBV19 with TRBJ1-5, with TRBD1 as a possible D gene (6 bases). The germline V gene has CDR1 LNHDA and CDR2 SQIVND (reference sequence). V was clipped by 3 bases and J by 0 bases, with 21 bases between them. The CDR3 is made up of 19 amino acids. The CDR3 DNA follows: TGTGCCAGTAGTATGCCCCCCTTCAACAGGGATTATAGCAATCAGCCCCAGCATTTT. Protein product: CASSMPPFNRDYSNQPQHF.

This clonotype was seen at least ten times. In DNA, the CDR3 is TGTGCCAGCAGCTTAGGAGGAAACATTCAGTACTTC. Its protein product is CASSLGGNIQYF. This sequence joins TRBV7-9 and TRBJ2-4; D not resolved. Trimming pared 1 base from V and 6 bases from J, leaving 4 bases between. Germline CDR1 and CDR2: SEHNR and FQNEAQ (reference sequence). CDR3 length: 12 residues.

This clonotype was detected ten times or more. The rearrangement links TRBV6-2 or TRBV6-3 to TRBJ1-2; a weak D match, TRBD1 (6 bases). CDR3 length: 15 amino acids. Germline lookup yields CDR1 MNHEY and CDR2 SVGEGT. Trimming removed 2 bases at V and 4 bases at J, with 14 bases between. The CDR3 protein is CASSYVGGVAYGYTF. The CDR3 DNA follows: TGTGCCAGCAGTTACGTCGGGGGCGTCGCCTATGGCTACACCTTC.

This clonotype was seen more than once but under ten times. This chain links TRBV5-1 with TRBJ2-1; TRBD2 matches 12 bases. Germline lookup yields CDR1 SGHRS and CDR2 YFSETQ. Trimming removed 4 bases from V and 7 bases from J; junction bases left unmatched: 6. This CDR3 is 15 amino acids long. CDR3 residues: CASSDGTSGWNEQFF. The CDR3 bases are TGCGCCAGCAGCGACGGGACTAGCGGGTGGAATGAGCAGTTCTTC.

This clonotype was recorded at least ten times. The chain has TRBV7-2 and TRBJ2-3; D gene uncertain. CDR3 size: 17 residues. CDR1 SGHTA and CDR2 FQGNSA come from the germline V gene. Trimming stripped 1 base from V and 2 bases from J, with 16 bases between. The CDR3 sequence: CASSLGPSYDITDTQYF. The CDR3 DNA sequence: TGTGCCAGCAGCTTAGGGCCCAGCTACGACATCACAGATACGCAGTATTTT.